This TCR beta chain stems from a study of T cell responses to AZD1222 COVID-19 vaccine. Repertoires were generated with immunoSEQ multiplex PCR, while TCRdb's copy carries only in-frame clones and drops some. The table shows more than 95,000 clones, with around 89% occurring only once. Per the germline V gene, CDR1 is SGHRS and CDR2 is YFSETQ. The CDR3 consists of 18 residues. The junction had 17 bases not matched to a gene; V was cut back by 3 bases and J by 3 bases. The source is an adult in good health. The starting material was peripheral blood, obtained on day 0 of AZD1222 vaccination. The chain couples TRBV5-1 to TRBJ2-7, with TRBD1 matching over 8 bases. The CDR3 bases are TGCGCCAGCAGCTCTGGGGACGGGGACAGGCTTAAAGGCTACGAGCAGTACTTC. It specifies CASSSGDGDRLKGYEQYF.